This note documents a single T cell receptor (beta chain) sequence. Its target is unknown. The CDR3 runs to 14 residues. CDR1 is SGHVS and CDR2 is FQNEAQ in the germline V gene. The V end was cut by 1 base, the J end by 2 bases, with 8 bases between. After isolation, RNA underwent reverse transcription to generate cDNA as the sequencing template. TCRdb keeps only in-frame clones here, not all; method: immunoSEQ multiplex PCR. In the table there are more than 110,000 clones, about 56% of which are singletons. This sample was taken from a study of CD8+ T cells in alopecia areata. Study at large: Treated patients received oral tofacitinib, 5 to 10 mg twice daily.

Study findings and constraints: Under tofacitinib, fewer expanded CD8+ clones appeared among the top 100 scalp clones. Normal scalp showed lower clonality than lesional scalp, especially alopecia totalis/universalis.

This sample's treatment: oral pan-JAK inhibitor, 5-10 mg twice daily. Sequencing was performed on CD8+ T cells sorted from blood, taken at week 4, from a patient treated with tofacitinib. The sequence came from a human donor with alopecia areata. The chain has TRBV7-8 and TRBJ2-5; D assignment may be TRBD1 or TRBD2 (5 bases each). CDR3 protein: CASSLGGTQETQYF. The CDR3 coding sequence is TGTGCCAGCAGCTTAGGAGGGACGCAAGAGACCCAGTACTTC.